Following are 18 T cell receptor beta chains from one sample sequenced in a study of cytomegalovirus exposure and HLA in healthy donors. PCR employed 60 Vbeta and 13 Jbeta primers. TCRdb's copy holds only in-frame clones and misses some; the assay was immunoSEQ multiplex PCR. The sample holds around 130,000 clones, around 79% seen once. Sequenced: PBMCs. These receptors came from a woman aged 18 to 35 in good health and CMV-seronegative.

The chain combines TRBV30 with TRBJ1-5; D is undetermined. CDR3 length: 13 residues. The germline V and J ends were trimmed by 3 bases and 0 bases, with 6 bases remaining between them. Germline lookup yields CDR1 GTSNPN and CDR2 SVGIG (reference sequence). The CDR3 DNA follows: TGTGCCTGGAGCCTAAATAGCAATCAGCCCCAGCATTTT. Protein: CAWSLNSNQPQHF.

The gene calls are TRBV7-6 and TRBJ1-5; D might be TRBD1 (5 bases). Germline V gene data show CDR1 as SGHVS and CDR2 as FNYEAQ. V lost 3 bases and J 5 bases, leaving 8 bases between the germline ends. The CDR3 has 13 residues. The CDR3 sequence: CASSLQGDQPQHF. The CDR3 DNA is TGTGCCAGCAGCTTGCAAGGGGATCAGCCCCAGCATTTT.

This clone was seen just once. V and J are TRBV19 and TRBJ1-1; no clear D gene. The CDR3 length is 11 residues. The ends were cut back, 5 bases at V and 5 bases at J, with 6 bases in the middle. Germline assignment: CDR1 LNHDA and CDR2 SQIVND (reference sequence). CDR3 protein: CASSARTEAFF. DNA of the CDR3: TGTGCCAGTAGTGCCCGGACTGAAGCTTTCTTT.

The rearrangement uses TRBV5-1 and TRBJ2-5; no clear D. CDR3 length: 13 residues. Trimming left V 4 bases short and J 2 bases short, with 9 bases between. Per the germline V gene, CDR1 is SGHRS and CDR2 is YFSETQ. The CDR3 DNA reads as TGCGCCAGCAGCCCTACCCGACAAGAGACCCAGTACTTC. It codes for CASSPTRQETQYF.

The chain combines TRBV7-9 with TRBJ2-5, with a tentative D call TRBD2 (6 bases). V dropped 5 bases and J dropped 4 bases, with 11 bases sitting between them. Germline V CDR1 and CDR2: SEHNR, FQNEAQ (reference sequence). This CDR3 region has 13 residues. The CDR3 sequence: CASSPTSSETQYF. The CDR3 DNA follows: TGTGCCAGCAGCCCGACTAGTTCAGAGACCCAGTACTTC.

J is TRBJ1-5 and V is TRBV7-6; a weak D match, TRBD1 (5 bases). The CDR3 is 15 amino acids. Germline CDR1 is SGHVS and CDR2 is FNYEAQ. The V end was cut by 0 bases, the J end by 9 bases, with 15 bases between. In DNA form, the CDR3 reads TGTGCCAGCAGCTTAGCGACGGGGCCCGGGGGGCCCCAGCATTTT. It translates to CASSLATGPGGPQHF. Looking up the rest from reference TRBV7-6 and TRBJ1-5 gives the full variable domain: GAGVSQSPRYKVTKRGQDVALRCDPISGHVSLYWYRQALGQGPEFLTYFNYEAQQDKSGLPNDRFSAERPEGSISTLTIQRTEQRDSAMYRCASSLATGPGGPQHFGDGTRLSIL.

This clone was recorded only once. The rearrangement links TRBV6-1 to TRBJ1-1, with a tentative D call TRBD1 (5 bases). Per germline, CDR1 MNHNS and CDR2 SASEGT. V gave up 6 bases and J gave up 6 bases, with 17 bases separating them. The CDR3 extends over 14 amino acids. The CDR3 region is CASRRRGDGAEAFF. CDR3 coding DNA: TGTGCCAGCAGGCGGCGGGGGGACGGGGCTGAAGCTTTCTTT.

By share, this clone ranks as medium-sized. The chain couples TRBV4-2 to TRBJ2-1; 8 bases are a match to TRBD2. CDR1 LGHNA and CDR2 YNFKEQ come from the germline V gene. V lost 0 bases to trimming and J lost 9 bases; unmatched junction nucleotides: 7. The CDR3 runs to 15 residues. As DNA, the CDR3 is TGTGCCAGCAGCCAAGAGCCGGGAGGGCCGGGTGAGCAGTTCTTC. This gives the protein CASSQEPGGPGEQFF.

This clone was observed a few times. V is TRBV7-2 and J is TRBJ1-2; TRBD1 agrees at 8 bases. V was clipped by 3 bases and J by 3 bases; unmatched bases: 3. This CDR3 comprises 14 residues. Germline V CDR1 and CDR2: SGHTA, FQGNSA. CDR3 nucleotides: TGTGCCAGCAGCTTTTTACAGGGGGACTATGGCTACACCTTC. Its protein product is CASSFLQGDYGYTF.

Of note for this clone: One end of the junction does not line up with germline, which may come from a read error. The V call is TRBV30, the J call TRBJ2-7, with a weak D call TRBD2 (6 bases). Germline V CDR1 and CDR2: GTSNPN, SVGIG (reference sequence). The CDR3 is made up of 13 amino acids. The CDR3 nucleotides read TGTGCCTGGAGTACCGGGACTGATAAGCTAGGGGACTTC. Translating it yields CAWSTGTDKLGDF.

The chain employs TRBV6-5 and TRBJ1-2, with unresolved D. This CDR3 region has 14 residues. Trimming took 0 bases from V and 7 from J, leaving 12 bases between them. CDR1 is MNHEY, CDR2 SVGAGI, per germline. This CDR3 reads CASSYSAAAPGYTF. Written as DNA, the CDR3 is TGTGCCAGCAGTTACTCGGCGGCAGCTCCTGGCTACACCTTC.

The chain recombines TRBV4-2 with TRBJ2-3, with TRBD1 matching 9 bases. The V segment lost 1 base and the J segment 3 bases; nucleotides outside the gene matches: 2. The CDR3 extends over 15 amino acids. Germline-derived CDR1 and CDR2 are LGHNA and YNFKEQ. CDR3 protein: CASSQGDRDTDTQYF. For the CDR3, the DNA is TGTGCCAGCAGCCAAGGGGACAGGGATACAGATACGCAGTATTTT.

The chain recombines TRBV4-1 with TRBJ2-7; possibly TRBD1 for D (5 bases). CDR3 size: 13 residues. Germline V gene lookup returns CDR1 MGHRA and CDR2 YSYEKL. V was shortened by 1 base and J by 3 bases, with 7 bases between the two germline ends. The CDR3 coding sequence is TGCGCCAGCAGCCAAGTAGGGGTCTACGAGCAGTACTTC. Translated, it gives CASSQVGVYEQYF.

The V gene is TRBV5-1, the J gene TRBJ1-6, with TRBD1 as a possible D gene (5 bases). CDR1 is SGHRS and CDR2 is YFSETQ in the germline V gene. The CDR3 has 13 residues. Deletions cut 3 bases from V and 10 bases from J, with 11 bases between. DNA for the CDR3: TGCGCCAGCAGCTCGGAGGGGAACTCACCCCTCCACTTT. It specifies CASSSEGNSPLHF.

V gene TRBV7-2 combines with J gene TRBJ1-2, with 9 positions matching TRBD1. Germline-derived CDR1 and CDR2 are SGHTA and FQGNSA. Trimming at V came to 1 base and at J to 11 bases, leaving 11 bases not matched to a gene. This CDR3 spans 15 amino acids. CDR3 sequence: CASSLVVGGQGGYTF. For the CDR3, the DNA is TGTGCCAGCAGCTTAGTCGTAGGGGGACAGGGAGGATACACCTTC.

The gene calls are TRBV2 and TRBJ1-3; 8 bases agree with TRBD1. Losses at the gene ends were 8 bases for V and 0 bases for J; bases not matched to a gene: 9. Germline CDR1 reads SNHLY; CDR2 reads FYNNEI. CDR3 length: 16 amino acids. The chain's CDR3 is CASLPIGQGSGNTIYF. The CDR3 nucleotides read TGTGCCAGCCTTCCCATAGGACAGGGCTCTGGAAACACCATATATTTT.

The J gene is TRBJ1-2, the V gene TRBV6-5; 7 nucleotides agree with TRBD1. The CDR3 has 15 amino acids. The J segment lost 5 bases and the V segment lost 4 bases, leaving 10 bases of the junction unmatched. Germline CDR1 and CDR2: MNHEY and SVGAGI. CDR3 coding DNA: TGTGCCAGCAGTTTCCTACAGGGGCCCGGGTATGGCTACACCTTC. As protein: CASSFLQGPGYGYTF.

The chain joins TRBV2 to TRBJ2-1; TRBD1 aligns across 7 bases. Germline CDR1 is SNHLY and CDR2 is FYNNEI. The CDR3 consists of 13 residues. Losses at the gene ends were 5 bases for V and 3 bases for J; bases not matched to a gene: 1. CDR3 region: CASSRGLYNEQFF. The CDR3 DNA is TGTGCCAGCAGTAGGGGGCTCTACAATGAGCAGTTCTTC.